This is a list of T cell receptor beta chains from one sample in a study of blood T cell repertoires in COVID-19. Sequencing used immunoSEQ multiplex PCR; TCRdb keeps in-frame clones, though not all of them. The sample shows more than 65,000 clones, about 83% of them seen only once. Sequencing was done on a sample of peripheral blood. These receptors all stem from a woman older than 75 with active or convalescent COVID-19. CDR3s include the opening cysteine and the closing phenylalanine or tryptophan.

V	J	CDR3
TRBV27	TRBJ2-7	CASSLLRTGRSSYEQYF
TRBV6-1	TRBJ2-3	CASSAWRGQRGGSTDTQYF
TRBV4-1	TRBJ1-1	CASSQEETGGYTEAFF
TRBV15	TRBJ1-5	CATSRALTGTDYSNQPQHF
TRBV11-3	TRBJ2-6	CASSSYSGSGANVLTF
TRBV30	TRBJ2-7	CAWSLGGEAYEQYF
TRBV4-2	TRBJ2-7	CASSRHSGGPSYEQYF
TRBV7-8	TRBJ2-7	CASSMGTGIYEQYF
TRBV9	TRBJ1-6	CASSVGRGNSPLHF
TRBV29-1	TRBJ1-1	CSVGTGSIQATEAFF
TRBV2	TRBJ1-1	CASSRTVVNTEAFF
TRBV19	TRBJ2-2	CASSTPFGTGTTGELFF
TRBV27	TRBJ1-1	CASSEITGDEAFF
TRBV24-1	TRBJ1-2	CATSDSEGARYGYTF
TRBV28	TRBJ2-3	CASSFQDSYTDTQYF
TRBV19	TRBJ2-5	CASSTRGGARAVTETQYF
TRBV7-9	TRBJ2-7	CASSLSGGYEQYF
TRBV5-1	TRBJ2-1	CASSLVVGAEGEQFF
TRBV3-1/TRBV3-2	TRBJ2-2	CASSLLRATGELFF
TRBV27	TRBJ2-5	CASSPRYSRETQYF
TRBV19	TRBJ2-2	CASSIIRLGTGELFF
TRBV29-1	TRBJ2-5	CSAGLAGAETQYF
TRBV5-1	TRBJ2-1	CASSPQPGQGYNEQFF
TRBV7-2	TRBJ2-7	CASSPAIAGRNEQYF
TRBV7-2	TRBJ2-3	CASRTGAGYTDTQYF
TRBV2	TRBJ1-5	CASSDWTANQPQHF
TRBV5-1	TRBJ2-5	CASSFSGQETQYF
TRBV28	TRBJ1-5	CASSPLLSPQHF
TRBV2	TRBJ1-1	CASSEVKRVGAFF
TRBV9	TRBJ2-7	CASSAQGRQGFYEQYF
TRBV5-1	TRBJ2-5	CARSTSGGGAETQYF
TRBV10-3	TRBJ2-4	CDPGEAKNIQYF